One sample yielded the 20 T cell receptor beta chains listed below, sequenced in a study of cytomegalovirus exposure and HLA in healthy donors. This PCR relied on a set of 60 Vbeta primers and 13 Jbeta primers. Sequencing used immunoSEQ multiplex PCR; TCRdb keeps in-frame clones, though not all of them. Of about 190,000 clones in the sample, approximately 78% were seen once. The sample consisted of PBMCs. The receptors were sampled from a woman aged 18 to 35 in good health and CMV-seronegative.

The J gene is TRBJ1-5, the V gene TRBV7-9; D unclear. V lost 1 base to trimming and J lost 0 bases, with 10 bases between them. Germline CDR1 reads SEHNR; CDR2 reads FQNEAQ (reference sequence). CDR3 length: 16 residues. CDR3 amino acids: CASSLGAGDSNQPQHF. CDR3 coding DNA: TGTGCCAGCAGCTTAGGGGCCGGGGATAGCAATCAGCCCCAGCATTTT.

A few counts support this clone. The chain employs TRBV10-2 and TRBJ2-2; 11 bases agree with TRBD2. V gave up 6 bases and J gave up 5 bases; unmatched junction bases: 8. Per the germline V gene, CDR1 is WSHSY and CDR2 is SAAADI. The CDR3 spans 16 residues. The CDR3 loop is CASRLLAGEETGELFF. As DNA, the CDR3 is TGCGCCAGCAGGTTACTAGCGGGAGAGGAGACCGGGGAGCTGTTTTTT.

The V call is TRBV29-1, the J call TRBJ2-5, with 7 bases aligning to TRBD1. This CDR3 contains 15 residues. The germline gives CDR1 SQVTM, CDR2 ANQGSEA. V lost 0 bases and J lost 5; bases outside the gene matches: 9. CDR3 region: CSVEDLKGAGETQYF. In DNA form, the CDR3 reads TGCAGCGTTGAAGATCTGAAGGGGGCCGGGGAGACCCAGTACTTC.

The chain uses TRBV5-1 and TRBJ2-5; tentative D call: TRBD1 (5 bases). Between the trimmed V and J ends, which lost 4 bases and 1 base, there was a span of 11 bases. CDR3 length equals 14 residues. Germline CDR1 SGHRS, CDR2 YFSETQ. The CDR3 DNA reads TGCGCCAGCAGCACAGGTTCCAGCCAAGAGACCCAGTACTTC. Protein: CASSTGSSQETQYF.

The chain joins TRBV29-1 to TRBJ2-2; perhaps TRBD2 as D (5 bases). This CDR3 contains 12 residues. The V gene lost 4 bases and the J gene lost 4 bases, with 7 bases spanning the gap. The germline V gene encodes CDR1 SQVTM and CDR2 ANQGSEA. The CDR3 bases are TGCAGCGTTGGGCTAGCCACCGGGGAGCTGTTTTTT. Encoded protein: CSVGLATGELFF.

The chain carries TRBV25-1 and TRBJ1-5; the match to TRBD1 covers 7 bases. Trimming took 3 bases from V and 1 from J; bases not matched to a gene: 6. The germline gives CDR1 MGHDK, CDR2 SYGVNS. The CDR3 has 16 residues. This CDR3 is CASSDDRETSNQPQHF. The CDR3 DNA reads as TGTGCCAGCAGTGACGACAGGGAAACGAGCAATCAGCCCCAGCATTTT.

This chain connects TRBV2 to TRBJ2-1, with D tentatively TRBD1 (6 bases). Trimming took off 11 bases at V and 5 bases at J, with 16 bases between the two ends. The CDR3 is made up of 13 amino acids. Germline assignment: CDR1 SNHLY and CDR2 FYNNEI. CDR3 nucleotide sequence: TGTGCCGCCCGAGGGGGTTTCGACAATGAGCAGTTCTTC. Translated, it gives CAARGGFDNEQFF.

The V and J genes are TRBV7-2 and TRBJ2-1; the D gene is possibly TRBD2 (6 bases). The CDR3 has 14 residues. V was pared by 7 bases and J by 6 bases, with 16 bases between. The V gene's germline CDR1 is SGHTA and CDR2 FQGNSA. CDR3: CASTRPGVTNEQFF. CDR3 DNA: TGTGCCAGCACTAGGCCGGGGGTAACCAATGAGCAGTTCTTC.

The chain links TRBV30 to TRBJ2-5; 9 positions agree with TRBD1. V shed 5 bases, J shed 1 base, and the junction held 2 bases outside the gene matches. The CDR3 is made up of 13 amino acids. From germline, CDR1 is GTSNPN and CDR2 SVGIG (reference sequence). The CDR3 region has the DNA TGTGCCTGGGGGGGACAGGGCCAAGAGACCCAGTACTTC. Its translation: CAWGGQGQETQYF. The full variable domain, in which reference TRBV30 and TRBJ2-5 provide the parts outside the CDR3, is SQTIHQWPATLVQPVGSPLSLECTVEGTSNPNLYWYRQAAGRGLQLLFYSVGIGQISSEVPQNLSASRPQDRQFILSSKKLLLSDSGFYLCAWGGQGQETQYFGPGTRLLVL.

The V gene is TRBV30, the J gene TRBJ1-3, with D unclear. V dropped 1 base and J dropped 0 bases, with 13 bases sitting between them. Germline V gene lookup returns CDR1 GTSNPN and CDR2 SVGIG (reference sequence). CDR3 length: 16 amino acids. This chain's CDR3 is CAWSEAAMSSGNTIYF. The CDR3 region has the DNA TGTGCCTGGAGTGAGGCGGCTATGAGCTCTGGAAACACCATATATTTT. The variable domain in full, with the rest retrieved from reference TRBV30 and TRBJ1-3, is SQTIHQWPATLVQPVGSPLSLECTVEGTSNPNLYWYRQAAGRGLQLLFYSVGIGQISSEVPQNLSASRPQDRQFILSSKKLLLSDSGFYLCAWSEAAMSSGNTIYFGEGSWLTVV.

For this clone: Distinct nucleotide sequences in the sample also encode this CDR3. V gene TRBV6-5 combines with J gene TRBJ1-5; 9 positions match TRBD1. The V gene end was trimmed by 6 bases and the J gene end by 7 bases; junction bases not matched to a gene: 7. The length of the CDR3 is 14 residues. Looked up from germline, CDR1 is MNHEY and CDR2 is SVGAGI. The CDR3 coding sequence is TGTGCCAGCAGGTTGGGACAGGGAGGCCAGCCCCAGCATTTT. It translates to CASRLGQGGQPQHF.

This clone was seen a single time. V gene TRBV27 combines with J gene TRBJ2-7, with 12 bases that match TRBD2. V shed 2 bases and J 2 bases; nucleotides not matched to a gene: 1. The V gene's germline CDR1 is MNHEY and CDR2 SMNVEV (reference sequence). The CDR3 contains 15 residues. CDR3 region: CASSLASGRAYEQYF. The CDR3 DNA is TGTGCCAGCAGTTTAGCTAGCGGGAGGGCCTACGAGCAGTACTTC.

This clone was observed a handful of times. The genes are TRBV27 and TRBJ2-7; D may be TRBD2 (6 bases). This CDR3 comprises 13 residues. V gave up 6 bases and J gave up 6 bases, with 15 bases separating them. The V gene's germline CDR1 is MNHEY and CDR2 SMNVEV (reference sequence). CDR3 nucleotides: TGTGCCAGCAGCCTGGAGGGGCGCACCGAGCAGTACTTC. Its translation: CASSLEGRTEQYF.

CDR3 coding DNA: TGTGCCAGCAGTTCTACCCCCCCCGGGACATATCTTAGATATGGCTACACCTTC. Translated, it gives CASSSTPPGTYLRYGYTF. The chain couples TRBV28 to TRBJ1-2; perhaps TRBD1 as D (6 bases). CDR1 MDHEN and CDR2 SYDVKM come from the germline V gene. Deletions cut 4 bases from V and 5 bases from J, with 26 bases between. This CDR3 region has 18 residues.

Here the CDR3 reads CASSARALNTIYF. In nucleotides, the CDR3 is TGCGCCAGCAGTGCGCGGGCTCTAAACACCATATATTTT. The rearrangement uses TRBV10-2 and TRBJ1-3, with D uncertain. Germline loops: CDR1 WSHSY, CDR2 SAAADI. The CDR3 totals 13 residues. Trimming took 4 bases from V and 6 from J, leaving 10 bases between them.

This clone appeared a single time. This sequence joins TRBV11-2 and TRBJ1-1; 8 nucleotides align to TRBD1. With 1 base clipped from V and 0 bases from J, the junction kept 4 bases outside the gene matches. The germline gives CDR1 SGHAT, CDR2 FQNNGV. This CDR3 contains 16 residues. This chain's CDR3 is CASSLAGGTMNTEAFF. The DNA of the CDR3 is TGTGCCAGCAGCTTAGCAGGGGGCACGATGAACACTGAAGCTTTCTTT.

This clone was counted a few times. The V gene is TRBV27, the J gene TRBJ1-2; 8 nucleotides line up with TRBD1. In germline, CDR1 is MNHEY, CDR2 SMNVEV (reference sequence). This CDR3 has 13 residues. The J segment lost 7 bases and the V segment lost 5 bases, leaving 6 bases of the junction unmatched. The CDR3, as DNA: TGTGCCAGCAGTAGCCAGGGGGCTCGTGGCTACACCTTC. Its translation: CASSSQGARGYTF.

DNA of the CDR3: TGTGCCAGCTCACTAGCGGGCAACACAGATACGCAGTATTTT. It encodes CASSLAGNTDTQYF. The chain employs TRBV6-1 and TRBJ2-3; 9 bases line up with TRBD2. Germline CDR1 and CDR2: MNHNS and SASEGT. The CDR3 has 14 residues. V lost 8 bases, J lost 2 bases, and 5 bases stayed unmatched.

The chain recombines TRBV7-8 with TRBJ2-7; tentative D call: TRBD1 (6 bases). The CDR3 has 17 residues. Germline V gene lookup returns CDR1 SGHVS and CDR2 FQNEAQ. V lost 5 bases and J lost 6, with 26 bases in between. CDR3 nucleotide sequence: TGTGCCAGCAGCGTAAGGATTACAGGGAAGATGGCCCTCGAGCAGTACTTC. This sequence encodes CASSVRITGKMALEQYF.

This clone was found a few times. The chain has TRBV5-1 and TRBJ2-3; 10 positions agree with TRBD2. Germline CDR1 SGHRS, CDR2 YFSETQ. This CDR3 has 20 residues. Trimming removed 4 bases from V and 2 bases from J; junction bases left unmatched: 19. CDR3 loop: CASSPLDRGVGLADTDTQYF. Here the CDR3 DNA reads TGCGCCAGCAGCCCCCTTGACAGGGGAGTAGGACTAGCGGACACAGATACGCAGTATTTT.